A selection of T cell receptor beta chains follows, all from one sample in a study of T cell therapy after organ transplantation. Sequenced by immunoSEQ multiplex PCR; TCRdb stores in-frame clones only, minus some. The repertoire holds about 3,600 clones, with under 75% as singletons. Their antigen targets remain unknown. The sample here was CD8+ T cells from blood, taken after autologous CMV-specific T cell therapy. These receptor sequences come from a human patient who had received a solid organ transplant and had CMV disease. The graft donor may have contributed some T cells. Both conserved end residues are part of each CDR3. Each record gives: D gene, J gene, clone size, V gene, CDR3 DNA, CDR3 protein. D genes are given only for firm matches. Rows give clone size only sometimes, using once, few, many, or a class for an expanded clone.

. | TRBJ2-5 | once | TRBV4-2 | TGTGCCAGCAGCCAAGATCGGGTAGGGGAGAACCAAGAGACCCAGTACTTC | CASSQDRVGENQETQYF
. | TRBJ2-2 | . | TRBV10-3 | TGTGCCATCAGTGAGTCTGGGGGTTTGAACACCGGGGAGCTGTTTTTT | CAISESGGLNTGELFF
TRBD2 | TRBJ2-2 | . | TRBV9 | TGTGCCCGCAGCGTCGTTCCCGCGGGAGATGGGGGGGGCACCGGGGAGCTGTTTTTT | CARSVVPAGDGGGTGELFF
TRBD2 | TRBJ2-5 | . | TRBV13 | TGTGCCAGCAGCTTAGGGACTAGCGGATACCAAGAGACCCAGTACTTC | CASSLGTSGYQETQYF
TRBD2 | TRBJ2-1 | . | TRBV11-2 | TGTGCCAGCAGCCGGACTAGCGGGAGACATGAGCAGTTCTTC | CASSRTSGRHEQFF
TRBD2 | TRBJ2-7 | once | TRBV27 | TGTGCCAGCCGAACTACTAGCGGCGAGCAGTACTTC | CASRTTSGEQYF
. | TRBJ2-3 | . | TRBV28 | TGTGCCAGCAGTTGGCAGGCCGTTCGCACAGATACGCAGTATTTT | CASSWQAVRTDTQYF
. | TRBJ1-3 | once | TRBV21-1 | TGTGCCAGCAGCAAAGTGCGGAAGGGACAGTCTGGAAACACCATATATTTT | CASSKVRKGQSGNTIYF
TRBD1 | TRBJ2-3 | . | TRBV19 | TGTGCCAGTAGTAACCCCGACAGGGGTTGGGACACAGATACGCAGTATTTT | CASSNPDRGWDTDTQYF
. | TRBJ2-3 | . | TRBV2 | TGTGCCAGCAGGAGCCCGCCCGTGGATACGCAGTATTTT | CASRSPPVDTQYF
. | TRBJ2-5 | . | TRBV10-2 | TGCGCCAGCAGTGACGGGACACAACTCCAAGAGACCCAGTACTTC | CASSDGTQLQETQYF
TRBD2 | TRBJ2-3 | once | TRBV7-3 | TGTGCCAGCAGCTTAGGGGGTAGCGGGAGCGATACGCAGTATTTT | CASSLGGSGSDTQYF
TRBD1 | TRBJ2-5 | . | TRBV7-6 | TGTGCCAGCAGCCCCACAACCGGGACAGGGGAGCGGGGGACCCAGTACTTC | CASSPTTGTGERGTQYF
TRBD2 | TRBJ2-5 | . | TRBV13 | TGTGCCAGCAGCCCAGCGGGGGGGCAGGAGGAGACCCAGTACTTC | CASSPAGGQEETQYF
TRBD2 | TRBJ2-7 | . | TRBV25-1 | TGTGCCAGCAGTAAAAGCGGGAGGTCCTACGAGCAGTACTTC | CASSKSGRSYEQYF
TRBD2 | TRBJ2-2 | . | TRBV9 | TGTGCCAGCCGCGTAGTCCCCGCGGGAGATGGGGGGGGCACCGGGGAGCTGTTTTTT | CASRVVPAGDGGGTGELFF
. | TRBJ1-3 | few | TRBV6-1 | TGTGCCAGCAGTGAAGACAGGAACTCTGGAAACACCATATATTTT | CASSEDRNSGNTIYF
. | TRBJ2-7 | once | TRBV6-5 | TGTGCCAGCGGAGACGGGGGCCCTCATACGGACGAGCAGTACTTC | CASGDGGPHTDEQYF
TRBD1 | TRBJ2-5 | . | TRBV7-2 | TGTGCCAGCAGCTTAGGAGTAGACAGGGCACGGGAGACCCAGTACTTC | CASSLGVDRARETQYF
TRBD2 | TRBJ2-1 | . | TRBV4-1 | TGCGCCAGCAGCCCTCCGGGACTAGCGGGAGACAATGAGCAGTTCTTC | CASSPPGLAGDNEQFF
TRBD2 | TRBJ2-2 | few | TRBV9 | TGTGCCCCCAGCGTAGTTCCAGCGGGAGATGGGGGGGGCACCGGGGAGCTGTTTTTT | CAPSVVPAGDGGGTGELFF
. | TRBJ2-3 | . | TRBV7-2 | TGTGCCAGCAGCTTAGTGACCCACGGGGATACGCAGTATTTT | CASSLVTHGDTQYF
. | TRBJ2-2 | . | TRBV7-9 | TGTGCCAGCAGCTTGACCGGGGAGCTGTTTTTT | CASSLTGELFF
. | TRBJ2-5 | . | TRBV7-9 | TGTGCCAGCAGCTCCGTACAATCGGGGACCCAGTACTTC | CASSSVQSGTQYF
. | TRBJ2-1 | once | TRBV29-1 | TGCAGCGTTGCGGGGTTTAGCTCCTACAATGAGCAGTTCTTC | CSVAGFSSYNEQFF
. | TRBJ2-3 | . | TRBV7-2 | TGTGCCAGCAGCTTAGTCGGGAGTTTTGCAGATACGCAGTATTTT | CASSLVGSFADTQYF
. | TRBJ1-1 | few | TRBV9 | TGTGCCAGCAGCGTAGCATCCGGGGGAACTGAAGCTTTCTTT | CASSVASGGTEAFF
. | TRBJ1-2 | . | TRBV6-1 | TGTGCCAGCAGTGAGGCCCTCGGGAGAACTAACTATGGCTACACCTTC | CASSEALGRTNYGYTF
TRBD1 | TRBJ2-7 | . | TRBV6-1 | TGTGCCAGCAACCTGGACAGGGGTAGTTCCTACGAGCAGTACTTC | CASNLDRGSSYEQYF
. | TRBJ2-1 | . | TRBV13 | TGTGCCAGCAGCCTAGGGAAGGGCCCTCCCTGGAATGAGCAGTTCTTC | CASSLGKGPPWNEQFF
. | TRBJ2-2 | . | TRBV5-1 | TGCGCCAGCAGCTTATTGAAGGGGGAGCTGTTTTTT | CASSLLKGELFF
TRBD2 | TRBJ2-1 | . | TRBV5-4 | TGTGCCAGCAGCTTTTCGGGGGGGGTCGGGACGCGTAATGAGCAGTTCTTC | CASSFSGGVGTRNEQFF
. | TRBJ2-6 | . | TRBV5-7 | TGTGCCAGCCAGGACCATTGCGTACAAAGTCGGGCCAACGTCCTGACTTTC | CASQDHCVQSRANVLTF
TRBD2 | TRBJ2-7 | . | TRBV5-1 | TGCGCCAGCAGCTTGGGCTCGCGGGAGGTTTACGAGCAGTACTTC | CASSLGSREVYEQYF
. | TRBJ2-3 | few | TRBV29-1 | TGCAGCGTTGAAGTCGTAGAGGGTGTTAGCCCCGGTACGCAGTATTTT | CSVEVVEGVSPGTQYF
TRBD1 | TRBJ2-1 | . | TRBV11-2 | TGTGCCAGCTTAGTTTTCGGGACAGGGCGATCCTACAATGAGCAGTTCTTC | CASLVFGTGRSYNEQFF
. | TRBJ1-3 | . | TRBV4-3 | TGCGCCAGCAGCCAAGACAGGGGCGCCCGAAACACCATATATTTT | CASSQDRGARNTIYF
. | TRBJ1-2 | . | TRBV12-5 | TGTGCTAGTGGTTTGGGTGAGGGGCTGGATGGCTACACCTTC | CASGLGEGLDGYTF
. | TRBJ2-2 | . | TRBV6-5 | TGTGCCAGCTCCTCTAGCAGGAGCGGGGAGCTGTTTTTT | CASSSSRSGELFF
TRBD2 | TRBJ2-3 | . | TRBV27 | TGTGCCAGCAGTCCATTACTAGCGGGAGCCACAGATACGCAGTATTTT | CASSPLLAGATDTQYF
TRBD2 | TRBJ2-2 | once | TRBV7-9 | TGTGCCAGCATCGACGGACTAGCGGGAGACCCCGGGGAGCTGTTTTTT | CASIDGLAGDPGELFF
. | TRBJ2-5 | . | TRBV7-6 | TGTGCCAGCAGCCCCATGACACGGGTCGAGACCCAGTACTTC | CASSPMTRVETQYF
TRBD2 | TRBJ2-1 | . | TRBV29-1 | TGCAGCGTCCCGGGGGGAATTGAGCAGTTCTTC | CSVPGGIEQFF
TRBD2 | TRBJ2-5 | . | TRBV29-1 | TGCAGCGTTGCGCTACGGGAGGAGGGCCAAGAGACCCAGTACTTC | CSVALREEGQETQYF
TRBD1 | TRBJ2-3 | few | TRBV6-4 | TGTGCCAGCAGTGAGGGGACAGGTAGCACAGATACGCAGTATTTT | CASSEGTGSTDTQYF
TRBD2 | TRBJ2-1 | . | TRBV4-3 | TGCGCCAGCAGTCTCGGGACTAGCGGAAACAATGAGCAGTTCTTC | CASSLGTSGNNEQFF
TRBD1 | TRBJ2-7 | medium-sized | TRBV7-8 | TGTGCCAGCTTCGGGACAGGCGGTTACGAGCAGTACTTC | CASFGTGGYEQYF
. | TRBJ2-1 | . | TRBV9 | TGTGCCAGCAGTCCACCTCCGCCGGATGAGCAGTTCTTC | CASSPPPPDEQFF
. | TRBJ2-5 | medium-sized | TRBV6-5 | TGTGCCAGCACCCCTGGGGGTGGCAAGACCCAGTACTTC | CASTPGGGKTQYF
TRBD2 | TRBJ2-5 | . | TRBV10-3 | TGTGCCACTTCCCCCAGCGGGACCCAAGAGACCCAGTACTTC | CATSPSGTQETQYF
. | TRBJ1-6 | . | TRBV6-5 | TGTGCCAGCAGTTACTTCAGGGGAAGGTCTTCACCCCTCCACTTT | CASSYFRGRSSPLHF
TRBD2 | TRBJ2-2 | . | TRBV9 | TGCGCCCGCAGCGTAGTTCCAGCGGGAGATGGGGGGGGCACCGGGGAGCTGTTTTTT | CARSVVPAGDGGGTGELFF
TRBD1 | TRBJ2-1 | . | TRBV29-1 | TGCAGCGTTGAAGATCCGGACAGGGAATTAAATGAGCAGTTCTTC | CSVEDPDRELNEQFF
. | TRBJ2-5 | . | TRBV7-6 | TGTGCCAGCAGTACCAAACAGATTACCTCACTAGACCAAGAGACCCAGTACTTC | CASSTKQITSLDQETQYF
. | TRBJ2-7 | . | TRBV6-5 | TGTGCCAGCAGTTACGGCCAGCTCTACGAGCAGTACTTC | CASSYGQLYEQYF
. | TRBJ2-5 | . | TRBV7-9 | TGTGCCAGCAGCTTAGTTTGGGACGGCCTGTTCAAAGAGACCCAGTACTTC | CASSLVWDGLFKETQYF
. | TRBJ2-2 | medium-sized | TRBV15 | TGTGCCACCAGAACGACCACTTCGGCGGTCGGGGAGCTGTTTTTT | CATRTTTSAVGELFF
. | TRBJ2-5 | . | TRBV7-9 | TGTGCCAGCAGCTTAGGTTTCCAAGAGACCCAGTACTTC | CASSLGFQETQYF